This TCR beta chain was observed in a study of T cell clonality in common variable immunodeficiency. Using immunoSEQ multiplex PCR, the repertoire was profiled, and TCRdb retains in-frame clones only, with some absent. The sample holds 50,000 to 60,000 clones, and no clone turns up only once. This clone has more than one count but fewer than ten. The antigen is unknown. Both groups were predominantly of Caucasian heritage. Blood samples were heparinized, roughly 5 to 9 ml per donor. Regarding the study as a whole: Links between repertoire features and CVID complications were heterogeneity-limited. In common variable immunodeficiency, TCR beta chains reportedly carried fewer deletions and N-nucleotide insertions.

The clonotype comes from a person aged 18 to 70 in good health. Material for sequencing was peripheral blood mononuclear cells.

The covered CDR3 bases are TGCAGTGCGTGGCGGGGGAGCTACGAG. Translation gives CSAWRGSYE. The CDR3 as a whole reads CSAWRGSYEQYF. The chain uses TRBV20-1 and TRBJ2-7, with TRBD2 matching 7 bases. The read stops 3 residues short of the end of the CDR3; the missing end is completed from the germline J gene. The trim removed 6 bases at V and 3 bases at J, leaving 5 bases unmatched. The germline V gene has CDR1 DFQATT and CDR2 SNEGSKA (reference sequence). The CDR3 totals 12 residues.